A selection of T cell receptor beta chains follows, all from one sample in a study of blood T cells in healthy people across ages. TCRdb re-called the 5' RACE reads with MiXCR, one entry per CDR3 protein. The top ten hold about a third of the sample, which has fewer than 900,000 distinct CDR3 sequences, 45% to 50% seen once. Specimen: blood. These receptors were obtained from a woman aged 55-69 years in good health. Both conserved end residues are trimmed from each CDR3. Each record gives: J gene, V gene, CDR3 protein.

j_call: TRBJ2-7; v_call: TRBV5-1; cdr3_aa: ASGLQGSSYEQY
j_call: TRBJ1-1; v_call: TRBV6-5; cdr3_aa: ASSYQPGQGGVNTEAF
j_call: TRBJ2-1; v_call: TRBV2; cdr3_aa: ASRENFNNEQF
j_call: TRBJ1-5; v_call: TRBV7-2; cdr3_aa: ASRRTANQPQH
j_call: TRBJ2-7; v_call: TRBV20-1; cdr3_aa: SAHNGGQGYEQY
j_call: TRBJ2-7; v_call: TRBV7-2; cdr3_aa: ASSFQQGYEQY
j_call: TRBJ1-6; v_call: TRBV27; cdr3_aa: ASGGTGGRSPLH
j_call: TRBJ2-7; v_call: TRBV20-1; cdr3_aa: SARDLASGLREQY
j_call: TRBJ2-3; v_call: TRBV27; cdr3_aa: ASSPHTDTQY
j_call: TRBJ2-3; v_call: TRBV9; cdr3_aa: ASSPGQGTQY
j_call: TRBJ1-1; v_call: TRBV6-2/TRBV6-3; cdr3_aa: ASSYSIYVRAYTEAF
j_call: TRBJ1-1; v_call: TRBV10-2; cdr3_aa: ASSAGHSNTEAF
j_call: TRBJ2-3; v_call: TRBV15; cdr3_aa: ATSRGLLAGITDTQY
j_call: TRBJ1-2; v_call: TRBV7-2; cdr3_aa: ASSFDRGPYGYT
j_call: TRBJ1-5; v_call: TRBV7-2; cdr3_aa: ASSLAEGRGGNQPQH
j_call: TRBJ1-2; v_call: TRBV4-1; cdr3_aa: ASSQDVTGLNYGYT
j_call: TRBJ2-1; v_call: TRBV6-2/TRBV6-3; cdr3_aa: ASSLPSGRASDEQF
j_call: TRBJ1-2; v_call: TRBV20-1; cdr3_aa: SARGANYGYT
j_call: TRBJ2-7; v_call: TRBV5-6; cdr3_aa: ASSLQAYEQS